This T cell receptor (beta chain) came from a study of blood T cell repertoires in COVID-19. Authors' methods: Reference gene primers were amplified, and this amplification served to estimate nucleated cell counts. Assay: immunoSEQ multiplex PCR; the TCRdb copy retains only in-frame clones and omits some. From that table come the V and J calls and clone size; the DNA was used to work out D and trimming. The sample holds approximately 240,000 clones, 80% to 90% seen once. There are 16 residues in the CDR3. Trimming took 6 bases from V and 4 from J; bases not matched to a gene: 8. Germline CDR1 reads MNHNS; CDR2 reads SASEGT.

Input material: peripheral blood. The chain employs TRBV6-1 and TRBJ2-5, with 13 nucleotides matching TRBD2. The receptor was derived from a woman older than 75 with active or convalescent COVID-19. The CDR3 DNA sequence: TGTGCCAGCAGCGAAACTAGCGGGAGGGCCGCAGAGACCCAGTACTTC. Amino acids: CASSETSGRAAETQYF.